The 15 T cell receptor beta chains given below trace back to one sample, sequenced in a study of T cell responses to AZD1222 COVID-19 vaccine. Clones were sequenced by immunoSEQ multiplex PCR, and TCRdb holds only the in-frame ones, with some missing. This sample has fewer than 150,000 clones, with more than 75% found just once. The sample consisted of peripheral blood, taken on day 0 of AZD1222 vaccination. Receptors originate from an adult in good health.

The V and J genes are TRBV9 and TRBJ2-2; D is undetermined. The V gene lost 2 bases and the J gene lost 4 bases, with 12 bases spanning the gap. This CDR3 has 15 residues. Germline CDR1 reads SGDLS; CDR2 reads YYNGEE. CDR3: CASSVDLSITGELFF. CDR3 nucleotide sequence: TGTGCCAGCAGCGTGGACCTGTCAATCACCGGGGAGCTGTTTTTT.

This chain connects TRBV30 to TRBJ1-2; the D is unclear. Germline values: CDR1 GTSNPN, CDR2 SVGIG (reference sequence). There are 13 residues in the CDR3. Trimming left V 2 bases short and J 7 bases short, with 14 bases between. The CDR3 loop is CAWSLPGYGGYTF. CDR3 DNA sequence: TGTGCCTGGAGTCTCCCGGGTTACGGTGGCTACACCTTC.

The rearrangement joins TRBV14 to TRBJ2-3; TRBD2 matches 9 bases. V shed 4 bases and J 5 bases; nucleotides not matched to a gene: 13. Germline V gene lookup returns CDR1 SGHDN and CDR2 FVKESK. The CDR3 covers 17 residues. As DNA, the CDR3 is TGTGCCAGCAGCCCATTCGGAGGGCGGGAGGGCCGAGATACGCAGTATTTT. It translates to CASSPFGGREGRDTQYF.

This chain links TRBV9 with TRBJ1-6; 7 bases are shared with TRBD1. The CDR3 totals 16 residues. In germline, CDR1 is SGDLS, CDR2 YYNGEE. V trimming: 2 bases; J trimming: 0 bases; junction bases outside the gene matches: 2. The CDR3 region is CASSVTGDSYNSPLHF. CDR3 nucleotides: TGTGCCAGCAGCGTTACAGGGGACTCCTATAATTCACCCCTCCACTTT. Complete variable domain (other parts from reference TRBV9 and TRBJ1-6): DSGVTQTPKHLITATGQRVTLRCSPRSGDLSVYWYQQSLDQGLQFLIQYYNGEERAKGNILERFSAQQFPDLHSELNLSSLELGDSALYFCASSVTGDSYNSPLHFGNGTRLTVT.

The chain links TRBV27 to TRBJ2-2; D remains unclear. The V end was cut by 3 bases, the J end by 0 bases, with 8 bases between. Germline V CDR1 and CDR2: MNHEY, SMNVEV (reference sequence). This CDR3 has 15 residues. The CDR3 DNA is TGTGCCAGCAGTTTCAGTAACGCGAACACCGGGGAGCTGTTTTTT. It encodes CASSFSNANTGELFF.

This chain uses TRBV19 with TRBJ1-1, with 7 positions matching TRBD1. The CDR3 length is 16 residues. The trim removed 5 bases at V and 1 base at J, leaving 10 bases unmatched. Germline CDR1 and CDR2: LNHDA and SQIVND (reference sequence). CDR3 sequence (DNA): TGTGCCAGTAGTCCCCCTCGACAGGGACGGAACACTGAAGCTTTCTTT. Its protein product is CASSPPRQGRNTEAFF.

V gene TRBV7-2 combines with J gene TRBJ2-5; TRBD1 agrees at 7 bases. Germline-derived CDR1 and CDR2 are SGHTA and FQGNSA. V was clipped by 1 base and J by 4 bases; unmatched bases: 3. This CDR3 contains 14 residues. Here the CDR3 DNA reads TGTGCCAGCAGCTTAGTTAGGGGGCCAGAGACCCAGTACTTC. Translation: CASSLVRGPETQYF. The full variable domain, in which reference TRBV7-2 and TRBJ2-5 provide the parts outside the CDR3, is GAGVSQSPSNKVTEKGKDVELRCDPISGHTALYWYRQSLGQGLEFLIYFQGNSAPDKSGLPSDRFSAERTGGSVSTLTIQRTQQEDSAVYLCASSLVRGPETQYFGPGTRLLVL.

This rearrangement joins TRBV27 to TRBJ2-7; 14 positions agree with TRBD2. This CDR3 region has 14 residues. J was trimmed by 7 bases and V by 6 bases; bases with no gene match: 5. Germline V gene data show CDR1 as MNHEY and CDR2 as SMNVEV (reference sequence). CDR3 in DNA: TGTGCCAGCAGCACCGGGACTAGCGGGAGTGAGCAGTACTTC. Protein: CASSTGTSGSEQYF.

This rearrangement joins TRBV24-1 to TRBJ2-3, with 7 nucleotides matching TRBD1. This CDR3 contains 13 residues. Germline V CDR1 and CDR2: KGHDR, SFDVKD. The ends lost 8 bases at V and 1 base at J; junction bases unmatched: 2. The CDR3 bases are TGTGCCACCAATGGACAGGGCACAGATACGCAGTATTTT. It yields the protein CATNGQGTDTQYF.

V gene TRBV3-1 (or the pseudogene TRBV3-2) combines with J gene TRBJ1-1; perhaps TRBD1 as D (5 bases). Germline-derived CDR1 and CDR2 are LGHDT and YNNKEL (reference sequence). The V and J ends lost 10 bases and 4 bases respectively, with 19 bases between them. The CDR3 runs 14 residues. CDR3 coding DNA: TGTGCCACCACGGGGAGGGGTAGCAGCACTGAAGCTTTCTTT. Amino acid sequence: CATTGRGSSTEAFF.

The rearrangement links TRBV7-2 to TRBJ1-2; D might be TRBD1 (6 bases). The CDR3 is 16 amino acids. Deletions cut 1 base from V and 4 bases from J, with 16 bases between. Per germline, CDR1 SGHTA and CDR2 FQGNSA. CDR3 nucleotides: TGTGCCAGCAGCTTAGTGGGTCAGGGGCAAATCTATGGCTACACCTTC. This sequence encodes CASSLVGQGQIYGYTF.

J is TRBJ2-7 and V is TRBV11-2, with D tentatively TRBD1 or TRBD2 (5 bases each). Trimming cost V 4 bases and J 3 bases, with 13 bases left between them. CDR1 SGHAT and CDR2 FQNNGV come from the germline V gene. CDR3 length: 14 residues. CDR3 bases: TGTGCCAGCAGCTCAAGGGACGGACTCTACGAGCAGTACTTC. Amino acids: CASSSRDGLYEQYF.

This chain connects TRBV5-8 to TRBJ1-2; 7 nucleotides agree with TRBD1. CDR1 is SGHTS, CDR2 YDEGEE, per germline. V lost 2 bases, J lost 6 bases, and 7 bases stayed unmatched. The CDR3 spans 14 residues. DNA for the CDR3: TGTGCCAGCAGCTTATACAGGGGCAAGGATGGCTACACCTTC. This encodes CASSLYRGKDGYTF.

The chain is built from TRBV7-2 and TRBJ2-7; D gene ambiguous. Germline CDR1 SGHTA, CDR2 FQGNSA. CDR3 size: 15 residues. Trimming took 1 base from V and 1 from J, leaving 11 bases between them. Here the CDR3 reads CASSLGASLSYEQYF. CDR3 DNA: TGTGCCAGCAGCTTAGGCGCTTCTCTATCCTACGAGCAGTACTTC.

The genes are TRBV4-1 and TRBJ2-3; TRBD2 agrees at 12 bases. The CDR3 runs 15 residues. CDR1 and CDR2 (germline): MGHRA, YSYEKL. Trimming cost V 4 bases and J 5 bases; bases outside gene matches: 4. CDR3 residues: CASSRLAGEGDTQYF. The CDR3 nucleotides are TGCGCCAGCAGCCGACTAGCGGGGGAGGGAGATACGCAGTATTTT.